Given below is one TCR beta chain in context. Germline-derived CDR1 and CDR2 are GTSNPN and SVGIG (reference sequence). This CDR3 has 14 amino acids. J gave up 10 bases and V 1 base, and 12 bases lay outside the gene matches. These data belong to a study of blood T cell repertoires in COVID-19. Study background: Samples came from the United States, Italy and Spain, spanning acute and convalescent COVID-19. T cells, B-cell-depleted T cells, or PBMCs supplied cDNA or gDNA.

In the original analysis: Amplification of reference gene primers provided the estimated nucleated cell counts. Measured with immunoSEQ multiplex PCR; TCRdb has only the in-frame clones, and not every one. V, J and clone size derive from that table, while D and trimming were established from the DNA sequence. The top ten clones hold roughly 15% of a sample with approximately 30,000 clones, 85% of them seen once. The chain recombines TRBV30 with TRBJ1-1; 7 bases are shared with TRBD1. Sequenced material: peripheral blood. The source is a human donor with acute or convalescent COVID-19. The donor label of this sample is uncertain. CDR3 DNA: TGTGCCTGGAGTGCAAGGACAGGCCTCGCACGAGCTTTCTTT. Its protein product is CAWSARTGLARAFF. Full variable domain (rest looked up from reference TRBV30 and TRBJ1-1): SQTIHQWPATLVQPVGSPLSLECTVEGTSNPNLYWYRQAAGRGLQLLFYSVGIGQISSEVPQNLSASRPQDRQFILSSKKLLLSDSGFYLCAWSARTGLARAFFGQGTRLTVV.